These T cell receptor beta chains were read from a single sample in a study of OX40 agonist ivuxolimab in advanced cancers. Profiled with immunoSEQ multiplex PCR; TCRdb holds only in-frame clones, not every one. This table has 55,000 to 70,000 clones, 84% appearing once. The sample in question was CD4+ or CD8+ T cells sorted from blood, obtained in a trial of the OX40 agonist ivuxolimab. The receptors stem from an adult with an advanced solid tumor such as melanoma, head and neck, liver or kidney cancer. CDR3s include the opening cysteine and the closing phenylalanine or tryptophan. Fields, in order: V gene, J gene, clone size, D gene, CDR3 DNA, CDR3 protein. The D gene is left open where the match is weak. Size tells how often a clone was seen (once, few, many) or the class of an expanded clone, and some rows leave it out.

V gene: TRBV4-1; J gene: TRBJ2-1; clone size: .; D gene: .; CDR3 DNA: TGCGCCAGCAGCCAATCCGATGCCCCCTCCAATGAGCAGTTCTTC; CDR3 protein: CASSQSDAPSNEQFF
V gene: TRBV5-6; J gene: TRBJ1-1; clone size: .; D gene: .; CDR3 DNA: TGTGCCAGCAGCTTGTTTCGGGGGGCGGCGGACACTGAAGCTTTCTTT; CDR3 protein: CASSLFRGAADTEAFF
V gene: TRBV18; J gene: TRBJ1-1; clone size: .; D gene: .; CDR3 DNA: TGTGCCAGCTCACCTATAACCGCACCGAACACTGAAGCTTTCTTT; CDR3 protein: CASSPITAPNTEAFF
V gene: TRBV29-1; J gene: TRBJ2-7; clone size: once; D gene: .; CDR3 DNA: TGCAGCGTTGCTGGGAGCCCCTACGAGCAGTACTTC; CDR3 protein: CSVAGSPYEQYF
V gene: TRBV6-6; J gene: TRBJ1-1; clone size: .; D gene: .; CDR3 DNA: TGTGCCAGCACCGACGTCTTACTCTTT; CDR3 protein: CASTDVLLF
V gene: TRBV7-6; J gene: TRBJ2-3; clone size: once; D gene: TRBD2; CDR3 DNA: TGTGCCAGCAGCTTAGAACTAGCGGGGGGCACAGATACGCAGTATTTT; CDR3 protein: CASSLELAGGTDTQYF
V gene: TRBV2; J gene: TRBJ2-1; clone size: once; D gene: TRBD1; CDR3 DNA: TGTGCCAGCAAGGCAGGGGGCATCGATGAGCAGTTCTTC; CDR3 protein: CASKAGGIDEQFF
V gene: TRBV13; J gene: TRBJ2-3; clone size: .; D gene: .; CDR3 DNA: TGTGCCAGCAGCACCAGGGGTGGTACAGATACGCAGTATTTT; CDR3 protein: CASSTRGGTDTQYF
V gene: TRBV2; J gene: TRBJ1-5; clone size: .; D gene: .; CDR3 DNA: TGTGCCAGCAGCAGGGAGGGTCAGCCCCAGCATTTT; CDR3 protein: CASSREGQPQHF
V gene: TRBV30; J gene: TRBJ2-3; clone size: .; D gene: .; CDR3 DNA: TGTGCCTGGAGGGCCGGCTCGGCGCAGTATTTT; CDR3 protein: CAWRAGSAQYF
V gene: TRBV2; J gene: TRBJ1-2; clone size: .; D gene: TRBD1; CDR3 DNA: TGTGCCAGCACCGAGCCGGGACAGGGCTATGGCTACACCTTC; CDR3 protein: CASTEPGQGYGYTF
V gene: TRBV7-6; J gene: TRBJ2-7; clone size: .; D gene: TRBD1; CDR3 DNA: TGTGCCAGCAGCAAGGGACAGTATTCCGAGCAGTACTTC; CDR3 protein: CASSKGQYSEQYF
V gene: TRBV5-5; J gene: TRBJ2-2; clone size: .; D gene: .; CDR3 DNA: TGTGCCAGCAGCTTGGAGTGGGCGGCGAACACCGGGGAGCTGTTTTTT; CDR3 protein: CASSLEWAANTGELFF
V gene: TRBV7-8; J gene: TRBJ2-1; clone size: .; D gene: TRBD2; CDR3 DNA: TGTGCCAGCAGCCCATCCGGGACTAGCGGGAGAAATGAGCAGTTCTTC; CDR3 protein: CASSPSGTSGRNEQFF
V gene: TRBV5-4; J gene: TRBJ2-1; clone size: .; D gene: .; CDR3 DNA: TGTGCCAGCAGCGCCTGGAATCTCGGGCGAAACTCCTACAATGAGCAGTTCTTC; CDR3 protein: CASSAWNLGRNSYNEQFF
V gene: TRBV7-8; J gene: TRBJ2-1; clone size: .; D gene: .; CDR3 DNA: TGTGCCAGCAGCTTAGTGCCCCGGGACGATGAGCAGTTCTTC; CDR3 protein: CASSLVPRDDEQFF
V gene: TRBV2; J gene: TRBJ2-1; clone size: .; D gene: .; CDR3 DNA: TGTGCCGGACGGGAAGGACCCTACAATGAGCAGTTCTTC; CDR3 protein: CAGREGPYNEQFF
V gene: TRBV11-2; J gene: TRBJ2-1; clone size: .; D gene: TRBD2; CDR3 DNA: TGTGCCAGCAGCCCAACTCTAGCGGGAGGCTCCTACAATGAGCAGTTCTTC; CDR3 protein: CASSPTLAGGSYNEQFF
V gene: TRBV2; J gene: TRBJ2-7; clone size: .; D gene: .; CDR3 DNA: TGTGCCAGCAGAGTTACTAGATGGCGGGGACCTGACTCCTACGAGCAGTACTTC; CDR3 protein: CASRVTRWRGPDSYEQYF
V gene: TRBV9; J gene: TRBJ1-4; clone size: .; D gene: .; CDR3 DNA: TGTGCCAGCAGCGTAGTGAGGGGGGCGATTAATGAAAAACTGTTTTTT; CDR3 protein: CASSVVRGAINEKLFF
V gene: TRBV6-6; J gene: TRBJ1-6; clone size: .; D gene: TRBD1; CDR3 DNA: TGTGCCAGCAGCACCGACAGGGCTACACCCCTCCACTTT; CDR3 protein: CASSTDRATPLHF
V gene: TRBV10-1; J gene: TRBJ2-7; clone size: .; D gene: TRBD1; CDR3 DNA: TGCGCCAGCAGTGCCGGGACAGGGGGCAAGTACGAGCAGTACTTC; CDR3 protein: CASSAGTGGKYEQYF
V gene: TRBV30; J gene: TRBJ2-7; clone size: .; D gene: TRBD1; CDR3 DNA: TGTGCCTGGAGTCATCGGACAGGCTCCTACGAGCAGTACTTC; CDR3 protein: CAWSHRTGSYEQYF
V gene: TRBV14; J gene: TRBJ2-3; clone size: .; D gene: TRBD1; CDR3 DNA: TGTGCCAGCAGCGACAGGGTCACAGATACGCAGTATTTT; CDR3 protein: CASSDRVTDTQYF
V gene: TRBV7-2; J gene: TRBJ1-4; clone size: .; D gene: .; CDR3 DNA: TGTGCCAGCAGCTTATTCGGGGGTATCGGGAATGAAAAACTGTTTTTT; CDR3 protein: CASSLFGGIGNEKLFF
V gene: TRBV10-3; J gene: TRBJ2-5; clone size: .; D gene: .; CDR3 DNA: TGTGCCATCAGTGAGTCTAGCGGCCAAGAGACCCAGTACTTC; CDR3 protein: CAISESSGQETQYF
V gene: TRBV28; J gene: TRBJ1-6; clone size: .; D gene: .; CDR3 DNA: TGTGCCAGCAGTTCCCCGACCCCCAATTCACCCCTCCACTTT; CDR3 protein: CASSSPTPNSPLHF
V gene: TRBV12-2; J gene: TRBJ2-5; clone size: .; D gene: .; CDR3 DNA: TGTGCGGTTGGGACGGACCAAGAGACCCAGTACTTC; CDR3 protein: CAVGTDQETQYF
V gene: TRBV2; J gene: TRBJ1-1; clone size: .; D gene: .; CDR3 DNA: TGTGCCAGCAGTGAGAAGACAGTTGTTACTGAAGCTTTCTTT; CDR3 protein: CASSEKTVVTEAFF
V gene: TRBV10-1; J gene: TRBJ2-2; clone size: .; D gene: .; CDR3 DNA: TGCGCCAGCAGTCCTTCGAACACCGGGGAGCTGTTTTTT; CDR3 protein: CASSPSNTGELFF
V gene: TRBV11-1; J gene: TRBJ2-6; clone size: .; D gene: .; CDR3 DNA: TGTGCCAGCAGCTTAAGTTCTGGGGCCAACGTCCTGACTTTC; CDR3 protein: CASSLSSGANVLTF
V gene: TRBV29-1; J gene: TRBJ1-1; clone size: .; D gene: .; CDR3 DNA: TGCAGCGTTGTCCAGGGCATGAACACTGAAGCTTTCTTT; CDR3 protein: CSVVQGMNTEAFF
V gene: TRBV2; J gene: TRBJ1-1; clone size: .; D gene: TRBD1; CDR3 DNA: TGTGCCAGCAGTGAATCGTGGGACAGGCGGGTGGCTGAAGCTTTCTTT; CDR3 protein: CASSESWDRRVAEAFF
V gene: TRBV18; J gene: TRBJ1-6; clone size: once; D gene: .; CDR3 DNA: TGTGCCAGCTCACCGACAGTAGATTCACCCCTCCACTTT; CDR3 protein: CASSPTVDSPLHF
V gene: TRBV5-5; J gene: TRBJ2-7; clone size: .; D gene: TRBD2; CDR3 DNA: TGTGCCAGCAGCTTGAGACCTGGGACTAACTCCTACGAGCAGTACTTC; CDR3 protein: CASSLRPGTNSYEQYF
V gene: TRBV30; J gene: TRBJ1-1; clone size: .; D gene: .; CDR3 DNA: TGTGCCTGGAGTCCTCAGGGGAACACTGAAGCTTTCTTT; CDR3 protein: CAWSPQGNTEAFF
V gene: TRBV5-1; J gene: TRBJ2-2; clone size: .; D gene: .; CDR3 DNA: TGCGCCAGCAGCGGTGACAGTTCCACCGGGGAGCTGTTTTTT; CDR3 protein: CASSGDSSTGELFF
V gene: TRBV6-1; J gene: TRBJ2-7; clone size: .; D gene: .; CDR3 DNA: TGTGCCAGCGGTCAACGGGGCCACTCCTACGAGCAGTACTTC; CDR3 protein: CASGQRGHSYEQYF
V gene: TRBV5-5; J gene: TRBJ2-3; clone size: .; D gene: TRBD1; CDR3 DNA: TGTGCCAGCCTGGGGACAGACCCAAGAACAACAGATACGCAGTATTTT; CDR3 protein: CASLGTDPRTTDTQYF
V gene: TRBV2; J gene: TRBJ2-3; clone size: .; D gene: .; CDR3 DNA: TGTGCCAGCAGGACGGCCCTAGGGGGGACCGGCACAGATACGCAGTATTTT; CDR3 protein: CASRTALGGTGTDTQYF
V gene: TRBV5-4; J gene: TRBJ2-5; clone size: .; D gene: TRBD2; CDR3 DNA: TGTGCCAGCAGCTCGGGCTCTAGCGGGGTGGAGACCCAGTACTTC; CDR3 protein: CASSSGSSGVETQYF
V gene: TRBV7-2; J gene: TRBJ2-7; clone size: .; D gene: TRBD1; CDR3 DNA: TGTGCCAGCAGCAAACCCGGACAGGGGGCGACCGCCTACGAGCAGTACTTC; CDR3 protein: CASSKPGQGATAYEQYF
V gene: TRBV19; J gene: TRBJ1-1; clone size: few; D gene: .; CDR3 DNA: TGTGCCAGTAGGGGTACAAACACTGAAGCTTTCTTT; CDR3 protein: CASRGTNTEAFF
V gene: TRBV7-9; J gene: TRBJ2-4; clone size: .; D gene: TRBD1; CDR3 DNA: TGTGCCAGCAGCTTAGGGACAGGGGGTGAAAACATTCAGTACTTC; CDR3 protein: CASSLGTGGENIQYF
V gene: TRBV2; J gene: TRBJ2-1; clone size: .; D gene: TRBD2; CDR3 DNA: TGTGCCAGCATCGGGGGGAGCTCCTACAATGAGCAGTTCTTC; CDR3 protein: CASIGGSSYNEQFF
V gene: TRBV9; J gene: TRBJ2-5; clone size: .; D gene: .; CDR3 DNA: TGTGCCAGCAGCGTCGGGGTTGAGGTCCAAGAGACCCAGTACTTC; CDR3 protein: CASSVGVEVQETQYF
V gene: TRBV19; J gene: TRBJ1-5; clone size: .; D gene: TRBD1; CDR3 DNA: TGTGCCAGTAGTACCCCTGTGGGACAGGGGGCTTATAGCAATCAGCCCCAGCATTTT; CDR3 protein: CASSTPVGQGAYSNQPQHF
V gene: TRBV29-1; J gene: TRBJ1-2; clone size: few; D gene: .; CDR3 DNA: TGCAGCGTTGGGTCAGAGAGCTATGGCTACACCTTC; CDR3 protein: CSVGSESYGYTF
V gene: TRBV7-9; J gene: TRBJ1-4; clone size: .; D gene: .; CDR3 DNA: TGTGCCAGCAGCTTAGGGGAAGGGCGAGAAAAACTGTTTTTT; CDR3 protein: CASSLGEGREKLFF
V gene: TRBV12-2; J gene: TRBJ2-1; clone size: .; D gene: .; CDR3 DNA: TGTGCAAGTCGCCCCCGGGACAGGGGGTCCTACAATGAGCAGTTCTTC; CDR3 protein: CASRPRDRGSYNEQFF
V gene: TRBV5-4; J gene: TRBJ2-1; clone size: .; D gene: TRBD2; CDR3 DNA: TGTGCCAGCAGCCCAGCGGGAGGGTACAATGAGCAGTTCTTC; CDR3 protein: CASSPAGGYNEQFF
V gene: TRBV9; J gene: TRBJ2-1; clone size: .; D gene: TRBD2; CDR3 DNA: TGTGCCAGCAGCGTGAGGACTAGCGGGGGATCCTACAATGAGCAGTTCTTC; CDR3 protein: CASSVRTSGGSYNEQFF
V gene: TRBV27; J gene: TRBJ2-2; clone size: .; D gene: .; CDR3 DNA: TGTGCCAGCAGTTTACAGGGTACCGGGGAGCTGTTTTTT; CDR3 protein: CASSLQGTGELFF
V gene: TRBV4-1; J gene: TRBJ1-6; clone size: .; D gene: .; CDR3 DNA: TGCGCCAGCAGCCAAAGCTCCAGCCCCGATAATTCACCCCTCCACTTT; CDR3 protein: CASSQSSSPDNSPLHF
V gene: TRBV28; J gene: TRBJ2-7; clone size: .; D gene: .; CDR3 DNA: TGTGCCAGCAGTTTGCGGGACCGATCCTACGAGCAGTACTTC; CDR3 protein: CASSLRDRSYEQYF
V gene: TRBV7-6; J gene: TRBJ1-1; clone size: .; D gene: TRBD1; CDR3 DNA: TGTGCCAGCAGCCCAGGACAGGGCTGGGGGAACACTGAAGCTTTCTTT; CDR3 protein: CASSPGQGWGNTEAFF
V gene: TRBV4-1; J gene: TRBJ1-2; clone size: .; D gene: .; CDR3 DNA: TGCGCCAGCAGCCAAGATCGTACATCCGGCTATGGCTACACCTTC; CDR3 protein: CASSQDRTSGYGYTF
V gene: TRBV18; J gene: TRBJ1-6; clone size: .; D gene: .; CDR3 DNA: TGTGCCAGCTCACCCCGGGACATCTCTTCTTCACCCCTCCACTTT; CDR3 protein: CASSPRDISSSPLHF
V gene: TRBV4-1; J gene: TRBJ1-4; clone size: .; D gene: TRBD1; CDR3 DNA: TGCGCCAGCAGCCATAGACAGGGCGGGGAAAAACTGTTTTTT; CDR3 protein: CASSHRQGGEKLFF
V gene: TRBV10-1; J gene: TRBJ2-3; clone size: .; D gene: TRBD2; CDR3 DNA: TGCGCCAGCAGTGAGTCCCTAGCGGGATATGGGGATACGCAGTATTTT; CDR3 protein: CASSESLAGYGDTQYF